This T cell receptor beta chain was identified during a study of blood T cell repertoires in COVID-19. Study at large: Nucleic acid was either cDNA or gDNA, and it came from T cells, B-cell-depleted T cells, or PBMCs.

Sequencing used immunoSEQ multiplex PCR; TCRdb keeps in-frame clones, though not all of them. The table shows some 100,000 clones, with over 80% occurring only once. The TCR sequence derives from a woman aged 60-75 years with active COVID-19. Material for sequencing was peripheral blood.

The CDR3 spells CAITPGLENSGANVLTF. CDR3 bases: TGTGCCATCACCCCGGGACTAGAAAACTCTGGGGCCAACGTCCTGACTTTC. This chain joins TRBV10-3 and TRBJ2-6; 8 bases are a match to TRBD2. This CDR3 has 17 amino acids. J gave up 0 bases and V 7 bases, and 8 bases lay outside the gene matches. Germline V CDR1 and CDR2: ENHRY, SYGVKD.